Listed here are 21 T cell receptor beta chains from one sample, sequenced in a study of technical replicates of blood from a few donors. Some clones are missing from TCRdb's copy, which holds only in-frame ones; the method was immunoSEQ multiplex PCR. Here the sample spans tens of thousands of clones, about 96% being singletons. The sequenced sample consisted of T cells isolated from PBMCs. The receptors were sampled from a human donor in good health.

DNA of the CDR3: TGTGCCAGCAGCTTAATAGGACAGGGCACTGAAGCTTTCTTT. Protein sequence: CASSLIGQGTEAFF. The V call is TRBV11-2, the J call TRBJ1-1; 8 bases fit TRBD1. The trim removed 2 bases at V and 4 bases at J, leaving 3 bases unmatched. Per the germline V gene, CDR1 is SGHAT and CDR2 is FQNNGV. The CDR3 length is 14 residues.

The rearrangement joins TRBV6-5 to TRBJ1-1, with D perhaps matching TRBD1 (5 bases). The CDR3 has 11 amino acids. V gave up 7 bases and J gave up 4 bases, with 7 bases separating them. From germline, CDR1 is MNHEY and CDR2 SVGAGI. The CDR3 loop is CASNGGTEAFF. The CDR3 coding sequence is TGTGCCAGCAACGGGGGCACTGAAGCTTTCTTT.

Only one count was recorded for this clone. This chain joins TRBV11-3 and TRBJ2-1, with 9 bases matching TRBD2. With 0 bases clipped from V and 2 bases from J, the junction kept 5 bases outside the gene matches. CDR1 and CDR2 from the germline V gene are SGHNT and YENEEA. The CDR3 has 17 residues. The CDR3 protein is CASSLDSLAGTYNEQFF. The CDR3 DNA reads as TGTGCCAGCAGCTTAGACTCCCTAGCGGGAACCTACAATGAGCAGTTCTTC.

This clone was seen a single time. The chain employs TRBV9 and TRBJ2-7, with D possibly matching TRBD2 (6 bases). Germline values: CDR1 SGDLS, CDR2 YYNGEE. The CDR3 contains 15 residues. Trimming took 3 bases from V and 2 from J, leaving 15 bases between them. Here the CDR3 reads CASSATGTAPYEQYF. The CDR3 DNA reads as TGTGCCAGCAGCGCAACCGGGACTGCACCCTACGAGCAGTACTTC.

The chain couples TRBV6-5 to TRBJ1-1; D might be TRBD1 (6 bases). The V and J ends lost 7 bases and 9 bases respectively, with 15 bases between them. CDR3 length equals 12 residues. Germline CDR1 and CDR2: MNHEY and SVGAGI. The CDR3 DNA follows: TGTGCCAGCACCTCCGGGGGGGGGCAAGCTTTCTTT. Protein product: CASTSGGGQAFF.

This sequence joins TRBV9 and TRBJ2-7; the match to TRBD2 covers 7 bases. The germline V gene encodes CDR1 SGDLS and CDR2 YYNGEE. CDR3 length: 16 residues. The V segment lost 4 bases and the J segment 6 bases; nucleotides outside the gene matches: 16. The CDR3 loop reads CASSSHRMAGDSEQYF. Here the CDR3 DNA reads TGTGCCAGCAGCTCACATAGGATGGCGGGAGACTCCGAGCAGTACTTC. The full variable domain, rest sourced from reference TRBV9 and TRBJ2-7, is DSGVTQTPKHLITATGQRVTLRCSPRSGDLSVYWYQQSLDQGLQFLIQYYNGEERAKGNILERFSAQQFPDLHSELNLSSLELGDSALYFCASSSHRMAGDSEQYFGPGTRLTVT.

The V call is TRBV7-9, the J call TRBJ2-1, with D unclear. V gave up 4 bases and J gave up 8 bases, with 6 bases separating them. The germline CDR1 and CDR2 sequences are SEHNR and FQNEAQ (reference sequence). The CDR3 length is 11 residues. The CDR3 bases are TGTGCCAGCAGCTCCGCGGATGAGCAGTTCTTC. It yields the protein CASSSADEQFF. Together with reference TRBV7-9 and TRBJ2-1, the CDR3 gives the full variable domain: DTGVSQNPRHKITKRGQNVTFRCDPISEHNRLYWYRQTLGQGPEFLTYFQNEAQLEKSRLLSDRFSAERPKGSFSTLEIQRTEQGDSAMYLCASSSADEQFFGPGTRLTVL.

The rearrangement uses TRBV2 and TRBJ2-5, with D tentatively TRBD2 (5 bases). V was shortened by 0 bases and J by 2 bases, with 13 bases between the two germline ends. Germline V CDR1 and CDR2: SNHLY, FYNNEI. This CDR3 has 16 amino acids. CDR3 loop: CASSEAFGLVQETQYF. The CDR3 bases are TGTGCCAGCAGTGAAGCTTTTGGACTGGTACAAGAGACCCAGTACTTC. Using reference TRBV2 and TRBJ2-5 for the parts outside the CDR3, the full variable domain is EPEVTQTPSHQVTQMGQEVILRCVPISNHLYFYWYRQILGQKVEFLVSFYNNEISEKSEIFDDQFSVERPDGSNFTLKIRSTKLEDSAMYFCASSEAFGLVQETQYFGPGTRLLVL.

This chain connects TRBV28 to TRBJ2-7, with a tentative D call TRBD1 (6 bases). Trimming cost V 2 bases and J 4 bases, with 12 bases left between them. This CDR3 is built from 14 residues. Per the germline V gene, CDR1 is MDHEN and CDR2 is SYDVKM. The DNA of the CDR3 is TGTGCCAGCAGTTTAACAGGGTTGGTGTACGAGCAGTACTTC. As protein: CASSLTGLVYEQYF.

This clone was observed once. The J gene is TRBJ2-7, the V gene TRBV7-9; 7 bases match TRBD1. CDR3 size: 12 residues. J lost 3 bases, V lost 5 bases, and 1 base had no gene match. Germline CDR1 and CDR2: SEHNR and FQNEAQ (reference sequence). The CDR3 region is CASSGDSYEQYF. As DNA, the CDR3 is TGTGCCAGCAGCGGGGACAGCTACGAGCAGTACTTC.

This chain's CDR3 is CASSESGNGLYEQYF. DNA of the CDR3: TGTGCCAGTAGTGAGTCGGGGAATGGACTTTACGAGCAGTACTTC. This chain links TRBV19 with TRBJ2-7; D may be TRBD2 (5 bases). Germline V lookup: CDR1 LNHDA, CDR2 SQIVND (reference sequence). V lost 5 bases to trimming and J lost 4 bases, with 18 bases between them. This CDR3 is 15 amino acids long.

CDR3 sequence: CASSLGQSPNYGYTF. The CDR3 nucleotides read TGTGCCAGCAGCCTGGGACAGTCACCCAACTATGGCTACACCTTC. V gene TRBV6-5 combines with J gene TRBJ1-2, with TRBD1 matching 7 bases. Germline lookup yields CDR1 MNHEY and CDR2 SVGAGI. V lost 6 bases and J lost 2; bases outside the gene matches: 9. The CDR3 loop spans 15 amino acids.

This clone appeared a single time. The CDR3 bases are TGTGCCAGCAGCCCGCGCGCGCAAATGTTTAACTATGGCTACACCTTC. The encoded protein is CASSPRAQMFNYGYTF. The chain joins TRBV14 to TRBJ1-2, with unresolved D. Trimming left V 4 bases short and J 1 base short, with 16 bases between. This CDR3 contains 16 residues. From germline, CDR1 is SGHDN and CDR2 FVKESK.

The chain carries TRBV15 and TRBJ2-1; 7 bases map to TRBD1. This CDR3 spans 14 amino acids. V lost 8 bases and J lost 2; bases outside the gene matches: 6. Germline V gene lookup returns CDR1 LNHNV and CDR2 YYDKDF (reference sequence). The CDR3 is CATEVRGPYNEQFF. CDR3 sequence (DNA): TGTGCCACCGAGGTGAGGGGGCCCTACAATGAGCAGTTCTTC.

This clone was observed once. The CDR3 reads CAITTGISTDTQYF. In DNA form, the CDR3 reads TGTGCCATCACCACCGGGATAAGCACAGATACGCAGTATTTT. The chain couples TRBV10-3 to TRBJ2-3; D is possibly TRBD2 (5 bases). CDR3 size: 14 residues. Trimming left V 7 bases short and J 0 bases short, with 11 bases between. Looked up from germline, CDR1 is ENHRY and CDR2 is SYGVKD.

Concerning this clone: Because it lacks the conserved phenylalanine or tryptophan at the end, this CDR3 is likely a read error. It is unclear where the CDR3 begins or ends on the DNA, so no DNA is shown, and the CDR3 is as TCRdb lists it. V gene TRBV5-6 combines with J gene TRBJ1-2. Germline CDR1 is SGHDT and CDR2 is YYEEEE. Termini included, the CDR3 measures 11 amino acids. The CDR3 reads CASSLAGDQQY.

The chain joins TRBV19 to TRBJ2-1; no reliable D call. Between the trimmed V and J ends, which lost 4 bases and 5 bases, there was a span of 12 bases. This CDR3 spans 14 amino acids. The germline V gene encodes CDR1 LNHDA and CDR2 SQIVND (reference sequence). This chain's CDR3 is CASSSHLRNNEQFF. The DNA of the CDR3 is TGTGCCAGTAGTAGCCATCTTAGAAACAATGAGCAGTTCTTC.

Points on this clone: The same CDR3 can be traced to other DNA sequences in this sample. The V and J genes are TRBV6-5 and TRBJ1-5; D perhaps matches TRBD1 (5 bases). The V gene's germline CDR1 is MNHEY and CDR2 SVGAGI. Trimming left V 3 bases short and J 4 bases short, with 10 bases between. CDR3 length equals 14 residues. CDR3 in amino acids: CASSYREGNQPQHF. The CDR3 DNA follows: TGTGCCAGCAGTTATAGGGAGGGGAATCAGCCCCAGCATTTT.

The chain carries TRBV7-2 and TRBJ2-3; the D gene is possibly TRBD2 (5 bases). The CDR3 covers 15 residues. Between the trimmed V and J ends, which lost 1 base and 4 bases, there was a span of 12 bases. CDR1 is SGHTA and CDR2 is FQGNSA in the germline V gene. The CDR3 spells CASSLDFRRPDTQYF. Here the CDR3 DNA reads TGTGCCAGCAGCTTAGATTTCAGGAGGCCAGATACGCAGTATTTT.

This clone was seen a few times. The chain links TRBV6-1 to TRBJ1-1; perhaps TRBD1 as D (5 bases). The germline gives CDR1 MNHNS, CDR2 SASEGT. Trimming removed 2 bases at V and 4 bases at J, with 11 bases between. The CDR3 runs 14 residues. CDR3 loop: CASSESWGGTEAFF. CDR3 in DNA: TGTGCCAGCAGTGAAAGCTGGGGCGGCACTGAAGCTTTCTTT.

The genes are TRBV6-5 and TRBJ1-2; the D gene is possibly TRBD1 (6 bases). Germline lookup yields CDR1 MNHEY and CDR2 SVGAGI. The V and J ends lost 4 bases and 10 bases respectively, with 16 bases between them. CDR3 size: 13 residues. Written as DNA, the CDR3 is TGTGCCAGCAGTTCTCTCGACAGGATTCACTACACCTTC. Residues: CASSSLDRIHYTF.